This entry lists 28 T cell receptor beta chains sequenced from one sample in a study of T cell responses to AZD1222 COVID-19 vaccine. Only in-frame clones appear in the TCRdb table, and some are missing; sequencing was by immunoSEQ multiplex PCR. Of approximately 120,000 clones listed, 75% to 90% were seen once; the top ten hold approximately 4.4%. The starting material was peripheral blood, obtained 28 days after the second AZD1222 dose. These receptor sequences come from an adult who received the AZD1222 COVID-19 vaccine.

The rearrangement links TRBV6-5 to TRBJ1-6; TRBD1 matches 9 bases. Germline lookup yields CDR1 MNHEY and CDR2 SVGAGI. Trimming cost V 6 bases and J 10 bases; bases outside gene matches: 4. This CDR3 spans 13 amino acids. CDR3 in amino acids: CASRDRGGSPLHF. The CDR3 bases are TGTGCCAGCAGGGACAGGGGTGGCTCACCCCTCCACTTT.

The CDR3 DNA reads TGTGCCGGTGCCTGGGGCCGTTTCACCGGGGAGCTGTTTTTT. It specifies CAGAWGRFTGELFF. This chain uses TRBV6-5 with TRBJ2-2, with D maybe TRBD1 (5 bases). Per germline, CDR1 MNHEY and CDR2 SVGAGI. Trimming pared 11 bases from V and 4 bases from J, leaving 17 bases between. The CDR3 runs to 14 residues.

There are a few counts of this clone. V gene TRBV28 combines with J gene TRBJ1-5, with 7 bases matching TRBD1. Germline assignment: CDR1 MDHEN and CDR2 SYDVKM. This CDR3 contains 15 residues. With V trimmed by 5 bases and J by 4 bases, 8 bases remained unmatched. Here the CDR3 DNA reads TGTGCCAGCAGTCTACCGGGACAGCTGAATCAGCCCCAGCATTTT. Translation gives CASSLPGQLNQPQHF.

This clone was recorded a few times. The rearrangement uses TRBV5-1 and TRBJ2-7; D remains unclear. Germline CDR1 is SGHRS and CDR2 is YFSETQ. This CDR3 region has 17 residues. V was pared by 4 bases and J by 5 bases, with 25 bases between. CDR3 DNA sequence: TGCGCCAGCAGCCCCAAAGACGCCGGCCTCTTGCGTCACGAGCAGTACTTC. Translation: CASSPKDAGLLRHEQYF.

This clone was recorded a few times. The J gene is TRBJ2-7, the V gene TRBV5-4; a possible D gene is TRBD1 (6 bases). Germline loops: CDR1 SGHNT, CDR2 YYREEE (reference sequence). V dropped 4 bases and J dropped 1 base, with 12 bases sitting between them. There are 14 residues in the CDR3. The CDR3: CASSEDSFSYEQYF. The CDR3 DNA reads TGTGCCAGCAGCGAGGACAGTTTTTCCTACGAGCAGTACTTC. Filled out from reference TRBV5-4 and TRBJ2-7, the complete variable domain reads ETGVTQSPTHLIKTRGQQVTLRCSSQSGHNTVSWYQQALGQGPQFIFQYYREEENGRGNFPPRFSGLQFPNYSSELNVNALELDDSALYLCASSEDSFSYEQYFGPGTRLTVT.

The chain couples TRBV19 to TRBJ2-7; D is possibly TRBD1 or TRBD2 (5 bases each). The V end lost 7 bases, the J end lost 1 base, and 17 bases lay between the germline ends. CDR1 LNHDA and CDR2 SQIVND come from the germline V gene (reference sequence). The CDR3 is 15 amino acids. The CDR3 sequence is CASMKGTEASYEQYF. The DNA for the CDR3 is TGTGCCAGTATGAAGGGGACCGAGGCATCCTACGAGCAGTACTTC.

The chain joins TRBV5-4 to TRBJ1-2; TRBD1 agrees at 12 bases. From germline, CDR1 is SGHNT and CDR2 YYREEE (reference sequence). After removal of 0 bases from V and 4 bases from J, the junction contained 7 bases not matched to a gene. This CDR3 has 17 amino acids. The CDR3 spells CASSLAGTGGPSYGYTF. As DNA, the CDR3 is TGTGCCAGCAGCTTGGCCGGGACAGGGGGCCCTAGCTATGGCTACACCTTC.

CDR3 DNA: TGTGCCAGCAGGGTATACAGGGTGCGTAACTATGGCTACACCTTC. Its protein product is CASRVYRVRNYGYTF. This chain links TRBV6-4 with TRBJ1-2, with D perhaps TRBD1 (6 bases). The germline V and J ends were trimmed by 6 bases and 1 base, with 15 bases remaining between them. The CDR3 length is 15 residues. Per germline, CDR1 MRHNA and CDR2 SNTAGT.

The V gene is TRBV10-3, the J gene TRBJ1-2; tentatively, D is TRBD1 (5 bases). This CDR3 contains 13 residues. Trimming shortened V by 2 bases and J by 4 bases, and 8 bases separated the two germline ends. Germline CDR1 and CDR2: ENHRY and SYGVKD. The CDR3 DNA is TGTGCCATCAGTGAGGGACAAACCTATGGCTACACCTTC. Translated: CAISEGQTYGYTF.

The rearrangement joins TRBV7-9 to TRBJ2-2; D possibly corresponds to TRBD2 (6 bases). Germline values: CDR1 SEHNR, CDR2 FQNEAQ (reference sequence). The V end was cut by 4 bases, the J end by 6 bases, with 6 bases between. The CDR3 runs to 12 residues. CDR3 DNA sequence: TGTGCCAGCAGCTCTAGCGCCGGGGAGCTGTTTTTT. As protein: CASSSSAGELFF. Complete variable domain (other parts from reference TRBV7-9 and TRBJ2-2): DTGVSQNPRHKITKRGQNVTFRCDPISEHNRLYWYRQTLGQGPEFLTYFQNEAQLEKSRLLSDRFSAERPKGSFSTLEIQRTEQGDSAMYLCASSSSAGELFFGEGSRLTVL.

The chain links TRBV11-3 to TRBJ2-3, with 12 bases aligning to TRBD2. Germline loops: CDR1 SGHNT, CDR2 YENEEA. V trimming: 1 base; J trimming: 2 bases; junction bases outside the gene matches: 7. CDR3 length equals 18 residues. CDR3 amino acids: CASSLGQLAGGVTDTQYF. Written as DNA, the CDR3 is TGTGCCAGCAGCTTAGGTCAACTAGCGGGGGGTGTCACAGATACGCAGTATTTT.

In nucleotides, the CDR3 is TGTGCCAGCTCACCACCGGGGCTAGCGGGGGGGCGTCTCAATGAGCAGTTCTTC. This translates into CASSPPGLAGGRLNEQFF. This sequence joins TRBV18 and TRBJ2-1; 12 bases agree with TRBD2. The germline gives CDR1 KGHSH, CDR2 LQKENI. The CDR3 extends over 18 amino acids. The junction had 9 bases not matched to a gene; V was cut back by 0 bases and J by 6 bases.

The chain links TRBV18 to TRBJ2-7; TRBD1 agrees at 9 bases. After removal of 3 bases from V and 0 bases from J, the junction contained 3 bases not matched to a gene. The CDR3 runs to 15 residues. The germline gives CDR1 KGHSH, CDR2 LQKENI. CDR3 sequence: CASSPGDRVSYEQYF. CDR3 bases: TGTGCCAGCTCACCCGGGGACAGGGTCTCCTACGAGCAGTACTTC.

CDR3 amino acids: CASSLGTGALSWTEAFF. The CDR3 DNA reads as TGTGCCAGCAGCCTCGGGACAGGGGCTCTTTCGTGGACTGAAGCTTTCTTT. The chain employs TRBV5-6 and TRBJ1-1, with TRBD1 identical over 10 bases. From germline, CDR1 is SGHDT and CDR2 YYEEEE. J lost 5 bases, V lost 4 bases, and 14 bases had no gene match. CDR3 length: 17 residues. The full variable domain, rest sourced from reference TRBV5-6 and TRBJ1-1, is DAGVTQSPTHLIKTRGQQVTLRCSPKSGHDTVSWYQQALGQGPQFIFQYYEEEERQRGNFPDRFSGHQFPNYSSELNVNALLLGDSALYLCASSLGTGALSWTEAFFGQGTRLTVV.

This chain links TRBV7-4 with TRBJ1-5; D is possibly TRBD1 (5 bases). With 5 bases removed from V and 0 bases from J, the gap between germline ends came to 14 bases. CDR1 is SGHVT, CDR2 SQSDAQ, per germline. This CDR3 has 16 residues. CDR3 DNA: TGTGCCAGCAGCGACCTCCGGGACGGTAGCAATCAGCCCCAGCATTTT. Translating gives CASSDLRDGSNQPQHF.

This clone showed up just once. This chain joins TRBV7-9 and TRBJ2-1; 8 bases are a match to TRBD2. Trimming at V came to 6 bases and at J to 2 bases, leaving 9 bases not matched to a gene. In germline, CDR1 is SEHNR, CDR2 FQNEAQ (reference sequence). CDR3 size: 16 residues. CDR3 region: CASSRFGAGAYNEQFF. The CDR3 DNA reads TGTGCCAGCAGTCGGTTTGGAGCGGGGGCCTACAATGAGCAGTTCTTC.

The J gene is TRBJ2-7, the V gene TRBV28; possible D gene TRBD2, 6 bases. The germline V gene encodes CDR1 MDHEN and CDR2 SYDVKM. This CDR3 is built from 14 residues. Trimming stripped 6 bases from V and 3 bases from J, with 15 bases between. The CDR3 coding sequence is TGTGCCAGCAGCTCCGGGACTTTGTACTACGAGCAGTACTTC. Translation: CASSSGTLYYEQYF.

Comment on this clone: The same CDR3 is also encoded by other DNA sequences in this sample. The rearrangement joins TRBV7-2 to TRBJ2-3; D is unresolved. Trimming took off 4 bases at V and 4 bases at J, with 9 bases between the two ends. This CDR3 has 13 amino acids. Germline V gene lookup returns CDR1 SGHTA and CDR2 FQGNSA. The CDR3 is CASSSRRPDTQYF. Written as DNA, the CDR3 is TGTGCCAGCAGCTCGAGACGGCCAGATACGCAGTATTTT.

V is TRBV11-3 and J is TRBJ1-1, with D hard to call. The CDR3 covers 12 residues. Germline-derived CDR1 and CDR2 are SGHNT and YENEEA. V was cut by 1 base and J by 3 bases, with 3 bases left in between. Written as DNA, the CDR3 is TGTGCCAGCAGCTTAGGGGACACTGAAGCTTTCTTT. Translation: CASSLGDTEAFF.

Only a few counts were recorded for this clone. The chain employs TRBV11-1 and TRBJ2-7; 9 bases fit TRBD2. Germline CDR1 is SGHAT and CDR2 is FQDESV (reference sequence). There are 16 residues in the CDR3. V was clipped by 6 bases and J by 0 bases; unmatched bases: 9. For the CDR3, the DNA is TGTGCCAGCAGTTGGACAGCAGCGGGGGGCTCCTACGAGCAGTACTTC. The encoded protein is CASSWTAAGGSYEQYF.

The gene calls are TRBV5-8 and TRBJ2-1; a weak D match, TRBD2 (6 bases). The CDR3 covers 14 residues. Trimming took off 3 bases at V and 7 bases at J, with 14 bases between the two ends. Germline assignment: CDR1 SGHTS and CDR2 YDEGEE. The CDR3 protein is CASSWRGGRNEQFF. The CDR3 bases are TGTGCCAGCAGCTGGCGGGGTGGGAGGAATGAGCAGTTCTTC.

The chain is built from TRBV4-2 and TRBJ1-5, with D tentatively TRBD1 (5 bases). V lost 1 base, J lost 2 bases, and 12 bases lay in between. This CDR3 spans 16 amino acids. Germline V gene data show CDR1 as LGHNA and CDR2 as YNFKEQ. The CDR3 nucleotides are TGTGCCAGCAGCCAAGGCCGGGGGGAAGGCAATCAGCCCCAGCATTTT. Translated: CASSQGRGEGNQPQHF.

The genes are TRBV12-3 or TRBV12-4 and TRBJ1-1; D possibly corresponds to TRBD1 (5 bases). V gave up 3 bases and J gave up 8 bases, with 10 bases separating them. The CDR3 is made up of 12 amino acids. The CDR3 region has the DNA TGTGCCAGCAGTTTGAGGGGAAGAGAAGCTTTCTTT. Translation gives CASSLRGREAFF.

This clone was counted once. V gene TRBV5-4 combines with J gene TRBJ2-6, with 12 nucleotides matching TRBD1. This CDR3 has 17 amino acids. Germline values: CDR1 SGHNT, CDR2 YYREEE (reference sequence). J gave up 2 bases and V 4 bases, and 4 bases lay outside the gene matches. CDR3 coding DNA: TGTGCCAGCAGCCCGGGACAGGGGGCGCCTGGGGCCAACGTCCTGACTTTC. It codes for CASSPGQGAPGANVLTF.

This clone was counted between two and nine times. Distinct nucleotide sequences in the sample also encode this CDR3. This chain connects TRBV19 to TRBJ1-3; tentative D call: TRBD1 (5 bases). The V gene lost 5 bases and the J gene lost 1 base, with 9 bases spanning the gap. The CDR3 consists of 14 residues. Germline-derived CDR1 and CDR2 are LNHDA and SQIVND (reference sequence). The DNA of the CDR3 is TGTGCCAGTAGTCCTACAGGTTCTGGAAACACCATATATTTT. It translates to CASSPTGSGNTIYF.

The genes are TRBV12-3 or TRBV12-4 and TRBJ1-6; 9 bases align to TRBD1. CDR3 length equals 13 residues. V shed 6 bases and J 14 bases; nucleotides not matched to a gene: 8. The chain's CDR3 is CASSRDRARALHF. CDR3 nucleotides: TGTGCCAGCAGCCGGGACAGGGCGAGGGCCCTCCACTTT.

The chain couples TRBV30 to TRBJ1-1; D is unresolved. Trimming shortened V by 4 bases and J by 0 bases, and 6 bases separated the two germline ends. CDR1 GTSNPN and CDR2 SVGIG come from the germline V gene (reference sequence). CDR3 size: 12 residues. CDR3 loop: CAWKQLNTEAFF. DNA of the CDR3: TGTGCCTGGAAACAGCTGAACACTGAAGCTTTCTTT. The entire variable domain, with the rest obtained from reference TRBV30 and TRBJ1-1, is as follows: SQTIHQWPATLVQPVGSPLSLECTVEGTSNPNLYWYRQAAGRGLQLLFYSVGIGQISSEVPQNLSASRPQDRQFILSSKKLLLSDSGFYLCAWKQLNTEAFFGQGTRLTVV.

The rearrangement links TRBV30 to TRBJ1-1, with unresolved D. CDR1 is GTSNPN and CDR2 is SVGIG in the germline V gene (reference sequence). With 1 base removed from V and 1 base from J, the gap between germline ends came to 13 bases. This CDR3 has 15 amino acids. The DNA for the CDR3 is TGTGCCTGGAGTGCAGCTACACGCCAGAACACTGAAGCTTTCTTT. The encoded protein is CAWSAATRQNTEAFF.